This T cell receptor (beta chain) was sequenced in a study of OX40 agonist ivuxolimab in advanced cancers. Whole-study findings and limits: No determination was made of the antigen specificity of the expanded peripheral T cells. The average count of expanded clones was higher among CD8+ T cells than among CD4+. Both CD4+ and CD8+ T cell populations in blood had undergone clonal expansion by week 6 at 0.1 to 3.0 mg/kg.

Libraries were prepared by immunoSEQ multiplex PCR; TCRdb keeps only in-frame clonotypes and omits some of them. The sample records more than 50,000 clones, approximately 92% being singletons. This clone was detected only once. Antigen specificity is unknown. The CDR3 extends over 15 amino acids. Trimming pared 1 base from V and 2 bases from J, leaving 10 bases between. Germline V gene data show CDR1 as SNHLY and CDR2 as FYNNEI. The sequence came from an adult with an advanced solid tumor such as melanoma, head and neck, liver or kidney cancer. The sample was CD4+ or CD8+ T cells sorted from blood, taken in a trial of the OX40 agonist ivuxolimab. The J gene is TRBJ2-3, the V gene TRBV2; tentative D call: TRBD2 (6 bases). The CDR3 nucleotides are TGTGCCAGCAGTGAAGAAGGCGGGAACACAGATACGCAGTATTTT. Protein: CASSEEGGNTDTQYF.